The T cell receptor beta chain under discussion was sequenced for a study of shared clonotypes between healthy human individuals. Only in-frame clones appear in the TCRdb table, and some are missing; sequencing was by immunoSEQ multiplex PCR. The sample includes fewer than 100,000 clones, roughly two thirds of them seen just once. V was clipped by 4 bases and J by 4 bases, with 14 bases between them. This CDR3 is 15 amino acids long. CDR1 and CDR2 (germline): MGHRA, YSYEKL. The J gene is TRBJ1-5, the V gene TRBV4-1; D is uncertain. The sequenced sample was memory CD8+ T cells sorted from blood. Documented subset: CD45RO+ cells pooled with CCR7-negative TemRA cells. The origin of this receptor is a man aged 25-45 years in good health. CDR3 loop: CASSPGPGGNQPQHF. DNA for the CDR3: TGCGCCAGCAGCCCAGGCCCCGGTGGGAATCAGCCCCAGCATTTT.